This TCR beta chain was documented in a study of T cells in Graves' hyperthyroidism and ophthalmopathy. TCR beta CDR3 regions were amplified from RNA transcripts. During a first-round RT-PCR of the TCR CDR3, the HTBI primer set was used. TCRdb reprocessed the multiplex PCR reads via MiXCR and lists one record per CDR3 protein. The sample lists about 640,000 distinct CDR3 sequences; less than 25% were seen once. CDR3 size: 14 residues. V was clipped by 3 bases and J by 2 bases, with 10 bases between them. Germline V gives CDR1 ENHRY, CDR2 SYGVKD. This chain joins TRBV10-3 and TRBJ1-1; D is uncertain. The sequence was obtained from a man between 25 and 39 years old with Graves' ophthalmopathy. Sequences were obtained from blood. CDR3 region: CAISEDGSNTEAFF. For the CDR3, the DNA is TGTGCCATCAGTGAAGATGGGAGCAACACTGAAGCTTTCTTT.